Listed here are 21 T cell receptor beta chains from one sample, sequenced in a study of T cell repertoires in cytomegalovirus infection. TCRdb ran MiXCR on the reads and lists one entry per CDR3 protein. This table holds hundreds of thousands of distinct CDR3 sequences, about 42% found once. These receptors are not linked to any known antigen. Sequencing was performed on cultured PBMCs, taken from culture after CMV antigen stimulation. These receptors were obtained from a human donor in good health (CMV status not recorded). Some clones in this sample may be carry-over from other donors' samples.

The rearrangement uses TRBV6-2 or TRBV6-3 and TRBJ2-2; TRBD2 aligns across 15 bases. The CDR3 runs 18 residues. V trimming: 1 base; J trimming: 9 bases; junction bases outside the gene matches: 9. Germline values: CDR1 MNHEY, CDR2 SVGEGT. In DNA, the CDR3 is TGTGCCAGCAGTTACTTCCGGACTAGCGGGAGGGCTTACCGGGAGCTGTTTTTT. The encoded protein is CASSYFRTSGRAYRELFF.

Note on this clonotype: One junction end disagrees with the germline gene, perhaps due to a read error. V usage is TRBV5-3 and J usage is TRBJ2-5, with TRBD1 as a possible D gene (6 bases). TRBV5-3 is an ORF; its function is uncertain. There are 16 residues in the CDR3. CDR3 in DNA: TGTGCCAGCAGCTTGGTCAGGGAAGAGGGGGAAGAGACCCAGTACTTC. This gives the protein CASSLVREEGEETQYF.

V usage is TRBV7-8 and J usage is TRBJ2-5; D is perhaps TRBD2 (5 bases). With 7 bases removed from V and 3 bases from J, the gap between germline ends came to 12 bases. Germline V gene sequence: CDR1 SGHVS, CDR2 FQNEAQ. This CDR3 spans 13 amino acids. Written as DNA, the CDR3 is TGTGCCAGCACCGAGGGTAATGAAGAGACCCAGTACTTC. It specifies CASTEGNEETQYF.

The CDR3 DNA sequence: TGTGCCAGCTCTACCCCGGCCCCAGGGGGCGTAATGTTAACCGGGGAGCTGTTTTTT. Translation: CASSTPAPGGVMLTGELFF. This rearrangement joins TRBV19 to TRBJ2-2; the match to TRBD1 covers 8 bases. V lost 9 bases and J lost 5; bases outside the gene matches: 23. The CDR3 length is 19 residues. Germline values: CDR1 LNHDA, CDR2 SQIVND (reference sequence).

Remarks on this clonotype: Sequence at one end of the junction differs from germline and may be a read error. The chain links TRBV13 to TRBJ2-1, with 11 nucleotides matching TRBD2. CDR3 size: 16 residues. Germline CDR1 is PRHDT and CDR2 is FYEKMQ (reference sequence). DNA for the CDR3: TGTGCCAGCAGCAGACTTCTAGCGGGGGGCTACGATGAGCAGTTCTTC. This gives the protein CASSRLLAGGYDEQFF. The full variable domain, completed using reference TRBV13 and TRBJ2-1, is AAGVIQSPRHLIKEKRETATLKCYPIPRHDTVYWYQQGPGQDPQFLISFYEKMQSDKGSIPDRFSAQQFSDYHSELNMSSLELGDSALYFCASSRLLAGGYDEQFFGPGTRLTVL.

This clonotype was recorded many times. This chain links TRBV12-3 or TRBV12-4 with TRBJ1-2, with D perhaps TRBD1 (5 bases). The CDR3 loop spans 13 amino acids. Trimming removed 0 bases from V and 6 bases from J, with 8 bases in between. For the CDR3, the DNA is TGTGCCAGCAGTTTAGCAGGGGCGCATGGCTACACCTTC. This sequence encodes CASSLAGAHGYTF.

The chain joins TRBV11-2 to TRBJ2-7; D is uncertain. Trimming stripped 5 bases from V and 2 bases from J, with 13 bases between. Germline loops: CDR1 SGHAT, CDR2 FQNNGV. The length of the CDR3 is 14 residues. The CDR3 is CASSIRTAAYEQYF. The DNA of the CDR3 is TGTGCCAGCAGCATTAGGACGGCTGCCTACGAGCAGTACTTC.

V and J are TRBV6-2 or TRBV6-3 and TRBJ2-7, with 13 bases lining up with TRBD2. From germline, CDR1 is MNHEY and CDR2 SVGEGT. The CDR3 runs to 17 residues. J lost 2 bases, V lost 5 bases, and 9 bases had no gene match. The CDR3: CASSITGTSGTAYEQYF. The CDR3 bases are TGTGCCAGCAGTATCACCGGGACTAGCGGGACCGCCTACGAGCAGTACTTC.

The rearrangement uses TRBV20-1 and TRBJ2-7; 8 positions agree with TRBD1. The CDR3 runs to 15 residues. Germline V gives CDR1 DFQATT, CDR2 SNEGSKA (reference sequence). Trimming at V came to 5 bases and at J to 2 bases, leaving 11 bases not matched to a gene. CDR3 sequence: CSAETLLQGAYEQYF. The CDR3 DNA reads TGCAGTGCTGAGACCCTCTTACAGGGGGCCTACGAGCAGTACTTC.

The V gene is TRBV20-1, the J gene TRBJ2-1; 7 bases map to TRBD2. After removal of 6 bases from V and 5 bases from J, the junction contained 4 bases not matched to a gene. Looked up from germline, CDR1 is DFQATT and CDR2 is SNEGSKA (reference sequence). CDR3 length equals 12 residues. The CDR3 sequence: CSAGRWNNEQFF. The CDR3 DNA sequence: TGCAGTGCCGGGAGGTGGAACAATGAGCAGTTCTTC.

This clonotype has only a few counts. The rearrangement joins TRBV4-1 to TRBJ2-4, with TRBD2 matching 11 bases. The germline gives CDR1 MGHRA, CDR2 YSYEKL. This CDR3 contains 18 residues. The ends lost 8 bases at V and 0 bases at J; junction bases unmatched: 12. DNA for the CDR3: TGCGCCAGCTATCCCGCGACTAGCGGGGAAGTAGCCAAAAACATTCAGTACTTC. Amino acids: CASYPATSGEVAKNIQYF.

CDR3 amino acids: CAKDSRGSYTF. The CDR3 DNA reads TGTGCCAAAGACTCCCGAGGTAGCTACACCTTC. The chain carries TRBV12-3 or TRBV12-4 and TRBJ1-2; D not resolved. The CDR3 is 11 residues long. V dropped 10 bases and J dropped 9 bases, with 15 bases sitting between them.

The genes are TRBV27 and TRBJ2-7; 8 nucleotides line up with TRBD1. The CDR3 loop spans 17 amino acids. With 6 bases clipped from V and 5 bases from J, the junction kept 18 bases outside the gene matches. Germline values: CDR1 MNHEY, CDR2 SMNVEV (reference sequence). The CDR3 nucleotides are TGTGCCAGCAGAAGTCACCGGACAGGGTCTAAAGGTGACGAGCAGTACTTC. It translates to CASRSHRTGSKGDEQYF.

This clonotype has more than one count but fewer than ten. The chain joins TRBV7-8 to TRBJ2-7; D gene ambiguous. This CDR3 has 15 amino acids. Trimming took 1 base from V and 0 from J, leaving 10 bases between them. Germline CDR1 is SGHVS and CDR2 is FQNEAQ. CDR3 sequence: CASSLVAGFSYEQYF. The DNA of the CDR3 is TGTGCCAGCAGCTTAGTGGCTGGCTTCTCCTACGAGCAGTACTTC.

This clonotype showed up just a few times. This CDR3 reads CAISATSSYNEQFF. The CDR3 nucleotides are TGTGCCATCAGTGCCACGAGCTCCTACAATGAGCAGTTCTTC. V gene TRBV10-3 combines with J gene TRBJ2-1; D remains unclear. Germline CDR1 is ENHRY and CDR2 is SYGVKD. Trimming pared 4 bases from V and 0 bases from J, leaving 7 bases between. The CDR3 is made up of 14 amino acids.

As regards this clonotype: Sequence at one end of the junction differs from germline and may be a read error. V and J are TRBV10-3 and TRBJ1-2; possibly TRBD1 for D (5 bases). Germline values: CDR1 ENHRY, CDR2 SYGVKD. CDR3 length: 14 amino acids. The CDR3 protein is CDISPMGDGYGYTF. For the CDR3, the DNA is TGTGACATCAGCCCGATGGGGGACGGGTATGGCTACACCTTC.

With regard to this clonotype: The junction differs from germline at one of its ends, possibly a read error. The chain carries TRBV7-2 and TRBJ2-7; TRBD2 might be the D (6 bases). Germline CDR1 and CDR2: SGHTA and FQGNSA. The length of the CDR3 is 16 residues. The CDR3 loop is CVSSLAPTRIPREQYF. The CDR3 DNA reads TGTGTCAGCAGCTTAGCGCCGACTAGGATCCCACGCGAGCAGTACTTC.

The chain recombines TRBV5-1 with TRBJ2-3, with 11 positions matching TRBD1. The CDR3 is 15 amino acids. Trimming took 4 bases from V and 9 from J; bases not matched to a gene: 10. Germline values: CDR1 SGHRS, CDR2 YFSETQ. This chain's CDR3 is CASSTGQGASKTQYF. CDR3 nucleotides: TGCGCCAGCAGCACAGGACAGGGGGCAAGTAAGACGCAGTATTTT.

CDR3 sequence: CAISESRAGYEQFF. In DNA form, the CDR3 reads TGTGCCATCAGTGAGTCGAGAGCTGGCTACGAGCAGTTCTTC. The chain combines TRBV10-3 with TRBJ2-7; D gene ambiguous. The J call is in doubt because the DNA end fits TRBJ2-1 better. In germline, CDR1 is ENHRY, CDR2 SYGVKD. This CDR3 region has 14 residues.

The genes are TRBV7-9 and TRBJ2-3; weak D call: TRBD2 (6 bases). With 4 bases removed from V and 0 bases from J, the gap between germline ends came to 14 bases. CDR1 and CDR2 from the germline V gene are SEHNR and FQNEAQ (reference sequence). The CDR3 consists of 16 residues. In DNA form, the CDR3 reads TGTGCCAGCAGCTCACCTACCGGGGGTAGCACAGATACGCAGTATTTT. Translation: CASSSPTGGSTDTQYF. Full variable domain (rest looked up from reference TRBV7-9 and TRBJ2-3): DTGVSQNPRHKITKRGQNVTFRCDPISEHNRLYWYRQTLGQGPEFLTYFQNEAQLEKSRLLSDRFSAERPKGSFSTLEIQRTEQGDSAMYLCASSSPTGGSTDTQYFGPGTRLTVL.

This clonotype was detected a few times. This rearrangement joins TRBV10-3 to TRBJ1-1, with D possibly matching TRBD1 (6 bases). In germline, CDR1 is ENHRY, CDR2 SYGVKD. This CDR3 has 14 amino acids. Trimming took off 7 bases at V and 3 bases at J, with 15 bases between the two ends. Written as DNA, the CDR3 is TGTGCCATCACCAAAGGGCAGGGGTACACTGAAGCTTTCTTT. As protein: CAITKGQGYTEAFF.